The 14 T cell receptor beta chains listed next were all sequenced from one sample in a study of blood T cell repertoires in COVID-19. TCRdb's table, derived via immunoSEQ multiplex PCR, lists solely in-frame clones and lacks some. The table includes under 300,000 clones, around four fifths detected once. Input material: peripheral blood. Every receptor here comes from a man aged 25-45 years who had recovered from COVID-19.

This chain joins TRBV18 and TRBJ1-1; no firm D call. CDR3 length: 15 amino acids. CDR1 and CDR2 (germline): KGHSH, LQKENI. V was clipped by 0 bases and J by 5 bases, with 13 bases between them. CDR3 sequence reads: CASSPPAAAGTEAFF. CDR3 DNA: TGTGCCAGCTCACCACCCGCAGCGGCGGGGACTGAAGCTTTCTTT.

The CDR3: CSATDYEKLFF. DNA of the CDR3: TGCAGTGCGACCGACTATGAAAAACTGTTTTTT. The rearrangement links TRBV20-1 to TRBJ1-4; D unresolved. The CDR3 sequence is 11 residues long. V lost 6 bases to trimming and J lost 6 bases, with 8 bases between them. Germline-derived CDR1 and CDR2 are DFQATT and SNEGSKA (reference sequence).

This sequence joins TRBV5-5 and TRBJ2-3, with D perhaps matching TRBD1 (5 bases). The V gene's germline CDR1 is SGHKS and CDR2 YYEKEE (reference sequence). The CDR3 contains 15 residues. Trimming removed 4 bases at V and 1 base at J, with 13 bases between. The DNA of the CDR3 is TGTGCCAGCAGCATAGTGCAGGGCCGCACAGATACGCAGTATTTT. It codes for CASSIVQGRTDTQYF. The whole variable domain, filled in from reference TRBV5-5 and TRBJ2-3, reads DAGVTQSPTHLIKTRGQQVTLRCSPISGHKSVSWYQQVLGQGPQFIFQYYEKEERGRGNFPDRFSARQFPNYSSELNVNALLLGDSALYLCASSIVQGRTDTQYFGPGTRLTVL.

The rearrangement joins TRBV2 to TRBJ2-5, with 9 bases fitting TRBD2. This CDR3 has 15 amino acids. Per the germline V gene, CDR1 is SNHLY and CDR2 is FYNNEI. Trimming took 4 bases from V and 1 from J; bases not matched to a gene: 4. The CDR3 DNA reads TGTGCCAGCAGTGCTTATAGCGGGGGCCAAGAGACCCAGTACTTC. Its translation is CASSAYSGGQETQYF.

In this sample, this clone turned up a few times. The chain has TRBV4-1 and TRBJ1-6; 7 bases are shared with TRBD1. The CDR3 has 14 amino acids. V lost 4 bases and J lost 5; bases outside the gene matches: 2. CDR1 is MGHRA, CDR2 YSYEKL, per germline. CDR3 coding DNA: TGCGCCAGCAGCCCCGGGACAGATAATTCACCCCTCCACTTT. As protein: CASSPGTDNSPLHF.

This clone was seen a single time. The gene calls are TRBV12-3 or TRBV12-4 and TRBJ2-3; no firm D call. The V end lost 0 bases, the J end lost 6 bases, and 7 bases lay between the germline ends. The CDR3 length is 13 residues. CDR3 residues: CASSLAISDTQYF. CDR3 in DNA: TGTGCCAGCAGTTTAGCGATCAGTGATACGCAGTATTTT.

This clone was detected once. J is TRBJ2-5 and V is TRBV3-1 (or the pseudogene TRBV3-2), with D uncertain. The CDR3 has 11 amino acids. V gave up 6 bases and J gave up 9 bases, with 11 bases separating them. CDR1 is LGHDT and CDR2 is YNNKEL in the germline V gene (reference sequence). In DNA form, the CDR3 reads TGTGCCAGCAGTCTCCGAGTGGCCCAGTACTTC. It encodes CASSLRVAQYF.

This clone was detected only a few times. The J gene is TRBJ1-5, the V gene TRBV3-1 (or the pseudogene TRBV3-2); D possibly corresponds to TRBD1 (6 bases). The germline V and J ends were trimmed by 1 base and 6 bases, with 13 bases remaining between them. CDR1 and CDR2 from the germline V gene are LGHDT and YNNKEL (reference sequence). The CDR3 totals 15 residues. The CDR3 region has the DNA TGTGCCAGCAGCCAAGGGACAGTGGGGGCTCAGCCCCAGCATTTT. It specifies CASSQGTVGAQPQHF.

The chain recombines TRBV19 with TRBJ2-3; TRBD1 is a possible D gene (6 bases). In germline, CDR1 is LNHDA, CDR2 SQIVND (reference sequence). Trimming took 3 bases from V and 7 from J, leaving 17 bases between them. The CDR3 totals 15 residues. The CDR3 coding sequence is TGTGCCAGTAGTATTGGACAGCCAGCACAGTATACGCAGTATTTT. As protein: CASSIGQPAQYTQYF. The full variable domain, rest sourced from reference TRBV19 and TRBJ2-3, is DGGITQSPKYLFRKEGQNVTLSCEQNLNHDAMYWYRQDPGQGLRLIYYSQIVNDFQKGDIAEGYSVSREKKESFPLTVTSAQKNPTAFYLCASSIGQPAQYTQYFGPGTRLTVL.

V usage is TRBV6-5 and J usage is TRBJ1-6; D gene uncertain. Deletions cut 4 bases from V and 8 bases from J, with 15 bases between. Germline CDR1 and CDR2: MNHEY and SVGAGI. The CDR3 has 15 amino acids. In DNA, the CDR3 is TGTGCCAGCAGTTCCACGACAAATTTGGATTCACCCCTCCACTTT. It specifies CASSSTTNLDSPLHF.

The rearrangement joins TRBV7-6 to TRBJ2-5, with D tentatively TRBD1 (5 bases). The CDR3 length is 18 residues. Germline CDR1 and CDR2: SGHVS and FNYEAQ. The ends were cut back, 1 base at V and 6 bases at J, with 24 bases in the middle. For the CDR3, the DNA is TGTGCCAGCAGCTTAGTAGCCCCCGCCAGGGCGAACTTTAAGACCCAGTACTTC. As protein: CASSLVAPARANFKTQYF.

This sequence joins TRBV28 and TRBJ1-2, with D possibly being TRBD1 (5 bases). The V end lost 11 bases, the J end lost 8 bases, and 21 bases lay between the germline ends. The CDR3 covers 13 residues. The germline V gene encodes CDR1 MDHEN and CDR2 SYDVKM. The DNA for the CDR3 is TGTGCCGTCCCCGGTAGGGACCGGGGGGGCTACACCTTC. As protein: CAVPGRDRGGYTF.

The CDR3 sequence: CASSSRGGELFF. The CDR3 DNA follows: TGTGCCAGCTCATCGCGGGGCGGGGAGCTGTTTTTT. The V gene is TRBV18, the J gene TRBJ2-2, with D perhaps matching TRBD2 (6 bases). CDR3 length equals 12 residues. V gave up 5 bases and J gave up 7 bases, with 8 bases separating them. Per germline, CDR1 KGHSH and CDR2 LQKENI.

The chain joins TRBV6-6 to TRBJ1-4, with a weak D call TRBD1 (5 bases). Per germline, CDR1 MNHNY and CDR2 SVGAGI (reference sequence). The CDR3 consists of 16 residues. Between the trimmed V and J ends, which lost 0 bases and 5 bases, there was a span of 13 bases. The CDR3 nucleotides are TGTGCCAGCAGTTACTCCCGTGGGGCCGTAAATGAAAAACTGTTTTTT. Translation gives CASSYSRGAVNEKLFF.